This T cell receptor (beta chain) was sequenced in a study of blood T cell repertoires in COVID-19. Overall study: Donors in the United States, Italy and Spain gave samples during acute or convalescent COVID-19. PBMCs, B-cell-depleted T cells, or T cells were the source of the cDNA or gDNA that made up the material.

The count of this clone is one. Participants' own reports of clinical history determined their cohort assignment. CDR3 size: 15 residues. Trimming removed 0 bases from V and 3 bases from J, with 11 bases in between. Germline V lookup: CDR1 MGHRA, CDR2 YSYEKL. Original handling: Amplifying reference gene primers gave estimates of nucleated cell counts. Clones were read by immunoSEQ multiplex PCR, and TCRdb kept only the in-frame ones, dropping some. V and J calls and clone size are given by that table; D and trimming were obtained from the DNA. The sample yields around 360,000 clones, 87% seen once. The chain joins TRBV4-1 to TRBJ1-2; no firm D call. The clonotype comes from a man between 35 and 55 years old in a cohort exposed to, infected with or recovered from COVID-19 (not recorded which). Sequenced input: PBMCs or T cells enriched from blood (not recorded which). As DNA, the CDR3 is TGCGCCAGCAGCCAAGAAGATAACAGCTACTATGGCTACACCTTC. Protein: CASSQEDNSYYGYTF.